Each of the 5 T cell receptor beta chains below was sequenced from the same sample in a study of T cells in Graves' hyperthyroidism and ophthalmopathy. Researchers took RNA transcripts and amplified the TCR beta CDR3 regions from them. The TCR CDR3 first-round RT-PCR relied on the HTBI primer set. TCRdb reprocessed the multiplex PCR reads via MiXCR and lists one record per CDR3 protein. The sample carries around 300,000 distinct CDR3 sequences, approximately 20% recorded once. Sequencing used blood. The receptors come from a man between 25 and 39 years old with Graves' ophthalmopathy.

This clonotype was counted a few times. This chain connects TRBV2 to TRBJ2-7; TRBD2 matches at 7 bases. Per germline, CDR1 SNHLY and CDR2 FYNNEI. The CDR3 is 13 amino acids. Unmatched junction bases numbered 6, after V lost 10 bases and J lost 0 bases. CDR3 DNA sequence: TGTGCCACTACTTGGGGGGGCTCCTACGAGCAGTACTTC. Amino acids: CATTWGGSYEQYF. Supplemented by reference TRBV2 and TRBJ2-7, the full variable domain reads EPEVTQTPSHQVTQMGQEVILRCVPISNHLYFYWYRQILGQKVEFLVSFYNNEISEKSEIFDDQFSVERPDGSNFTLKIRSTKLEDSAMYFCATTWGGSYEQYFGPGTRLTVT.

The sample holds many counts of this clonotype. The chain recombines TRBV2 with TRBJ2-7, with TRBD2 matching over 14 bases. Germline V CDR1 and CDR2: SNHLY, FYNNEI. The CDR3 covers 17 residues. J lost 6 bases, V lost 7 bases, and 14 bases had no gene match. The CDR3 sequence is CASTGLAGGKRFPEQYF. Written as DNA, the CDR3 is TGTGCCAGCACCGGACTAGCGGGGGGAAAAAGGTTTCCCGAGCAGTACTTC.

This clonotype appeared a few times. This sequence joins TRBV10-3 and TRBJ2-7; D might be TRBD2 (5 bases). The CDR3 has 13 amino acids. V lost 4 bases and J 2 bases, leaving 9 bases between the germline ends. Germline CDR1 and CDR2: ENHRY and SYGVKD. The CDR3 coding sequence is TGTGCCATCAGTGGGGCGGGTACCTACGAGCAGTACTTC. It translates to CAISGAGTYEQYF.

The V call is TRBV20-1, the J call TRBJ1-2; 7 bases map to TRBD1. J lost 5 bases, V lost 2 bases, and 8 bases had no gene match. The CDR3 has 14 residues. Germline-derived CDR1 and CDR2 are DFQATT and SNEGSKA (reference sequence). This CDR3 reads CSARPTGTEYGYTF. The CDR3 DNA sequence: TGCAGTGCTAGACCTACCGGGACAGAGTATGGCTACACCTTC.

This clonotype was recorded at least ten times. This chain joins TRBV28 and TRBJ1-2; the D is unclear. From germline, CDR1 is MDHEN and CDR2 SYDVKM. There are 14 residues in the CDR3. V was cut by 5 bases and J by 0 bases, with 10 bases left in between. In DNA form, the CDR3 reads TGTGCCAGCAGTCCCATAGTAGCTAACTATGGCTACACCTTC. This codes for CASSPIVANYGYTF.